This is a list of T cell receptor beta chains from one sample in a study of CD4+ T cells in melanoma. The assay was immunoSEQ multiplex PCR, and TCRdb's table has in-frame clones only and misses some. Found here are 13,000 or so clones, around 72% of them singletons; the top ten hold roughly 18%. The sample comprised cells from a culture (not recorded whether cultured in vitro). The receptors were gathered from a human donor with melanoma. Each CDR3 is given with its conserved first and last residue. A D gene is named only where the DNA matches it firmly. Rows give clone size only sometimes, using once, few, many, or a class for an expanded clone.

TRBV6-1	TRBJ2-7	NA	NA	CASSQKTVPYEQYF	TGTGCCAGCAGTCAAAAGACGGTCCCCTACGAGCAGTACTTC
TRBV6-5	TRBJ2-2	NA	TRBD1	CASSYGQGGTGELFF	TGTGCCAGCAGTTACGGACAGGGAGGCACCGGGGAGCTGTTTTTT
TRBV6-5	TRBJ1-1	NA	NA	CASSGVGGSTEAFF	TGTGCCAGCAGTGGTGTAGGGGGATCGACTGAAGCTTTCTTT
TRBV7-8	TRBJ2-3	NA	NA	CASSLGGGAATDTQYF	TGTGCCAGCAGCTTAGGGGGCGGGGCAGCGACAGATACGCAGTATTTT
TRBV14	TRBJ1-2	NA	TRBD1	CASSPGQGDGYTF	TGTGCCAGCAGCCCCGGACAGGGCGATGGCTACACCTTC
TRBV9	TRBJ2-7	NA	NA	CASSARGGGASYEQYF	TGTGCCAGCAGCGCCAGAGGAGGGGGGGCCTCCTACGAGCAGTACTTC
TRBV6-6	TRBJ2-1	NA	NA	CASSSTENEQFF	TGTGCCAGCAGCTCGACAGAGAATGAGCAGTTCTTC
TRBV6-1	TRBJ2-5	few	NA	CASSAGGPTLETQYF	TGTGCCAGCAGTGCCGGGGGGCCAACGTTGGAGACCCAGTACTTC
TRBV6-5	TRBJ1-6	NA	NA	CASGGQINSPLHF	TGTGCCAGCGGAGGACAGATAAATTCACCCCTCCACTTT
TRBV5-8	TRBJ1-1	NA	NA	CASSPQQGLIGREAFF	TGTGCCAGCAGCCCCCAACAGGGTTTGATTGGGCGTGAAGCTTTCTTT
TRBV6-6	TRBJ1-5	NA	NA	CASIDEGSGNQPQHF	TGTGCCAGCATCGACGAGGGTTCGGGCAATCAGCCCCAGCATTTT
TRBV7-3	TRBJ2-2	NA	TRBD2	CASSYAAGVGGELFF	TGTGCCAGCAGCTACGCCGCGGGGGTTGGCGGGGAGCTGTTTTTT
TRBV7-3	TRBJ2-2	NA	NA	CASSLMGGSNTGELFF	TGTGCCAGCAGCTTAATGGGCGGTTCGAACACCGGGGAGCTGTTTTTT
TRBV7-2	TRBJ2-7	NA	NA	CASSSSGTLTYEQYF	TGTGCCAGCAGCTCCTCCGGGACTCTTACCTACGAGCAGTACTTC
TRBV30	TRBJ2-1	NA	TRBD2	CALSTSVPYNEQFF	TGTGCATTAAGTACTAGCGTCCCCTACAATGAGCAGTTCTTC
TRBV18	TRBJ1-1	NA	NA	CASSPPEAGMNTEAFF	TGTGCCAGCTCACCACCGGAGGCAGGGATGAACACTGAAGCTTTCTTT
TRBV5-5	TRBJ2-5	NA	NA	CASSLAVYQETQYF	TGTGCCAGCAGCTTGGCCGTGTACCAAGAGACCCAGTACTTC
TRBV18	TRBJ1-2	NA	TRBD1	CASSLGQRDGYTF	TGTGCCAGCTCCCTGGGACAGAGAGATGGCTACACCTTC
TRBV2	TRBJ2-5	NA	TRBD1	CASSPGQGGYQETQYF	TGTGCCAGCAGTCCGGGACAGGGGGGGTACCAAGAGACCCAGTACTTC
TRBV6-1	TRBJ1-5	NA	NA	CASRTTLNQPQHF	TGTGCCAGCAGAACCACCCTGAATCAGCCCCAGCATTTT
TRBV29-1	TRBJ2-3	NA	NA	CSVEPPSTDTQYF	TGCAGCGTCGAACCTCCCAGCACAGATACGCAGTATTTT
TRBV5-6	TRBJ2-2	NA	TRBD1	CASSFRDRATGELFF	TGTGCCAGCAGTTTCCGGGACAGGGCCACCGGGGAGCTGTTTTTT
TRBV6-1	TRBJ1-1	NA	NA	CASSVQVKGEAFF	TGTGCCAGCAGCGTACAGGTTAAAGGTGAAGCTTTCTTT
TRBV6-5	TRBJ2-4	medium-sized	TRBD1	CASSQPGQGAQYF	TGTGCCAGCAGCCAACCGGGACAGGGGGCTCAGTACTTC
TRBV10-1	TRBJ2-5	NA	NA	CASSSGTPLGTQYF	TGCGCCAGCAGTTCCGGGACACCCTTAGGGACCCAGTACTTC
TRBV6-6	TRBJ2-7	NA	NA	CASSPLNSDEQYF	TGTGCCAGCAGTCCCCTGAACAGTGACGAGCAGTACTTC
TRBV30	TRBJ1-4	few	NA	CAWSVRGSEKLFF	TGTGCCTGGAGTGTACGAGGTTCGGAAAAACTGTTTTTT
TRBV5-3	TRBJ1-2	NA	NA	CARSLREQGNGYTF	TGTGCCAGAAGCTTGAGGGAGCAGGGGAATGGCTACACCTTC
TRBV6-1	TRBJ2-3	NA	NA	CASSEIDSHTQYF	TGTGCCAGCAGTGAAATAGATTCCCATACGCAGTATTTT
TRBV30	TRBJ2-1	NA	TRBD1	CACWVGQGHNEQFF	TGTGCCTGTTGGGTGGGACAGGGTCACAATGAGCAGTTCTTC
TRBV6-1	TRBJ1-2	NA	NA	CASSGVAGLYGYTF	TGTGCCAGCAGTGGAGTCGCGGGTCTCTATGGCTACACCTTC
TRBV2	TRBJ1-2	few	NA	CASSVGRPGNYGYTF	TGTGCCAGCAGTGTAGGCCGACCCGGAAACTATGGCTACACCTTC
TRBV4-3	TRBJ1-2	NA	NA	CASSQRNGYTF	TGCGCCAGCAGCCAGAGAAATGGCTACACCTTC
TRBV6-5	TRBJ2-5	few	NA	CASSSHRQGKETQYF	TGTGCCAGCAGTTCACATAGGCAGGGAAAAGAGACCCAGTACTTC
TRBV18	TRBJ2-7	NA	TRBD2	CASSRGGSEQYF	TGTGCCAGCTCCCGGGGGGGGTCCGAGCAGTACTTC
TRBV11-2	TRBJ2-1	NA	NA	CASSPYLDGGPYEQFF	TGTGCCAGCAGCCCCTACCTCGACGGGGGGCCGTATGAGCAGTTCTTC
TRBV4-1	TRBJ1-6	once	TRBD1	CASSQVLYKTGDGSPLHF	TGCGCCAGCAGCCAAGTTCTCTATAAAACAGGGGATGGATCACCCCTCCACTTT
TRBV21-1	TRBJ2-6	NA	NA	CASSKWYLSGANVLTF	TGTGCCAGCAGCAAATGGTACCTCTCTGGGGCCAACGTCCTGACTTTC
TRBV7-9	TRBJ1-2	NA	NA	CASSLPRYSNYGYTF	TGTGCCAGCAGCTTACCGAGGTATTCGAACTATGGCTACACCTTC
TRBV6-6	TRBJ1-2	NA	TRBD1	CASSDRAGSGGYTF	TGTGCCAGCAGCGACAGGGCCGGTTCAGGTGGCTACACCTTC
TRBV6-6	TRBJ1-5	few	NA	CASSYPSGVMAQHF	TGTGCCAGCAGTTACCCCTCGGGCGTCATGGCCCAGCATTTT
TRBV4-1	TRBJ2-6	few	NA	CASSQDEGHRNVLTF	TGCGCCAGCAGCCAAGATGAGGGGCACCGCAACGTCCTGACTTTC
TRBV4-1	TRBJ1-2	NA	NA	CASSQGEGVIYGYTF	TGCGCCAGCAGCCAAGGGGAAGGGGTTATTTACGGCTACACCTTC
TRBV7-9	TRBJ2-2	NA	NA	CASSPDAGFTGELFF	TGTGCCAGCAGCCCAGACGCGGGGTTTACCGGGGAGCTGTTTTTT
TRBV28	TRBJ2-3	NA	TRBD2	CASSLKRGSTDTQYF	TGTGCCAGCAGTTTAAAGCGGGGGAGCACAGATACGCAGTATTTT
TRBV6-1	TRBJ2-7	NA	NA	CASSDRVRAYEQYF	TGTGCCAGCAGCGACCGAGTTAGGGCCTACGAGCAGTACTTC
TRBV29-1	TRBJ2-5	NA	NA	CSVSDSQETQYF	TGCAGCGTTTCCGACAGTCAAGAGACCCAGTACTTC
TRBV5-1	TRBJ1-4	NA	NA	CASSFTGINEKLFF	TGCGCCAGCAGCTTCACAGGGATTAATGAAAAACTGTTTTTT
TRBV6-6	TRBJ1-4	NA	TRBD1	CASRAGGRNSDEKLFF	TGTGCCAGCAGGGCAGGGGGCAGGAATAGTGATGAAAAACTGTTTTTT
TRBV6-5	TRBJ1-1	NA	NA	CASSPGVVAEAFF	TGTGCCAGCAGTCCAGGGGTTGTTGCTGAAGCTTTCTTT
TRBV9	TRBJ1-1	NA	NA	CASSVDGANTEAFF	TGTGCCAGCAGCGTAGACGGAGCGAACACTGAAGCTTTCTTT
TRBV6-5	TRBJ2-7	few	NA	CASRRDSVYEQYF	TGTGCCAGCCGGAGGGACAGTGTCTACGAGCAGTACTTC
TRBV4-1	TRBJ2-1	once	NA	CASSQEQGWDEQFF	TGCGCCAGCAGCCAGGAGCAGGGGTGGGATGAGCAGTTCTTC
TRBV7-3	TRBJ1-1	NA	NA	CASSLALNTEAFF	TGTGCCAGCAGCTTAGCACTGAACACTGAAGCTTTCTTT
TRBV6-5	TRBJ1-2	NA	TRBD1	CASRQRDSNYGYTF	TGTGCCAGCAGGCAACGGGACAGTAACTATGGCTACACCTTC
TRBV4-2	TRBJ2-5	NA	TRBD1	CASSLVTGAQETQYF	TGTGCCAGCAGCTTGGTTACAGGGGCCCAAGAGACCCAGTACTTC